This section outlines one T cell receptor beta chain sequence together with its context. Trimming removed 11 bases at V and 9 bases at J, with 20 bases between. CDR1 is LNHDA, CDR2 SQIVND, per germline (reference sequence). CDR3 length: 13 residues. The data stem from a study of shared clonotypes between healthy human individuals. Data came from immunoSEQ multiplex PCR; TCRdb stores just in-frame clones and leaves some out. The repertoire includes fewer than 3 million clones, 85% to 95% of them detected once, and approximately 0.4% sits in the top ten. Sequenced input: naive CD4+ T cells from PBMCs. Documented subset: CD45RA+ positively selected. The chain combines TRBV19 with TRBJ2-1; D call uncertain. This clonotype was sampled from a man between 18 and 29 years old in good health. Some clones in this sample may be carry-over from other donors' samples. The CDR3 DNA is TGTGCCGCCCGCGCCCAACCTAAAGGTGAGCAGTTCTTC. This codes for CAARAQPKGEQFF.